This TCR beta chain was obtained from a study of T cells after yellow fever vaccination. Study in general: Where fractions had low cell numbers, libraries were prepared from them with the SMART-Seq v4 Ultra Low Input RNA kit.

The CDR3 is made up of 17 amino acids. Germline V gene data show CDR1 as SGHVS and CDR2 as FNYEAQ. V lost 0 bases, J lost 5 bases, and 7 bases stayed unmatched. Study results and limitations: High-abundance clonotypes from the bulk population could contaminate FACS-sorted repertoires.

This clonotype was counted between two and nine times. Its target is not known. As TCR cDNA was made by 5'RACE template switching, a universal primer site and UMIs were added. TCRdb ran MiXCR on the 5' RACE reads and lists one entry per CDR3 protein. The data hold about 350,000 distinct CDR3 sequences, with around 10% observed a single time. The starting material was PBMCs, obtained on the day of the first yellow fever vaccination. This chain links TRBV7-6 with TRBJ2-5, with 12 bases identical to TRBD2. The clonotype originates from a man aged 18-30 years who received the YFV17D yellow fever vaccine. CDR3 coding DNA: TGTGCCAGCAGCTTAGCTCTAGCGGGGGGGCTCGCGGAGACCCAGTACTTC. Translating it yields CASSLALAGGLAETQYF.